A single sample is the source of the 12 T cell receptor beta chains below, sequenced in a study of T cells in Graves' hyperthyroidism and ophthalmopathy. Using RNA transcripts as the source, TCR beta CDR3 regions were amplified. Using the HTBI primer set, a first-round RT-PCR was run on the TCR CDR3. TCRdb itself ran the multiplex PCR reads through MiXCR, one entry per CDR3 protein. Altogether 660,000 or so distinct CDR3 sequences are present, 45% being singletons, with the ten largest covering approximately 6.8%. Sample: peripheral blood or thyroid tissue (not recorded which). Receptors originate from an adult man with Graves' disease, either hyperthyroidism or ophthalmopathy (not recorded which).

The chain is built from TRBV10-3 and TRBJ1-2; no clear D gene. Trimming cost V 3 bases and J 8 bases, with 10 bases left between them. The CDR3 runs to 12 residues. CDR1 ENHRY and CDR2 SYGVKD come from the germline V gene. As DNA, the CDR3 is TGTGCCATCAGTGATGTGGGAAACGGCTACACCTTC. Amino acid sequence: CAISDVGNGYTF.

This chain uses TRBV12-3 or TRBV12-4 with TRBJ1-2, with D perhaps TRBD1 (6 bases). This CDR3 spans 14 amino acids. Trimming removed 3 bases from V and 7 bases from J, with 15 bases in between. Written as DNA, the CDR3 is TGTGCCAGCAGTTTGTTGGGGGGGCAGGGTGGCTACACCTTC. It encodes CASSLLGGQGGYTF.

The chain uses TRBV5-1 and TRBJ1-1; 7 bases are shared with TRBD1. Germline CDR1 and CDR2: SGHRS and YFSETQ. The trim removed 5 bases at V and 0 bases at J, leaving 4 bases unmatched. The CDR3 extends over 14 amino acids. In nucleotides, the CDR3 is TGCGCCAGCAGACAAAGGGGGCTGAACACTGAAGCTTTCTTT. This translates into CASRQRGLNTEAFF.

As regards this clonotype: Sequence at one end of the junction differs from germline and may be a read error. The chain carries TRBV29-1 and TRBJ1-1; TRBD1 is a possible D gene (6 bases). The germline gives CDR1 SQVTM, CDR2 ANQGSEA. The CDR3 runs to 12 residues. Written as DNA, the CDR3 is TGCAGCGTTGGGGGGGCCAACACTGGAGCTTTCTTT. Residues: CSVGGANTGAFF.

The table lists this clonotype with a few counts. J is TRBJ1-6 and V is TRBV4-2; D gene ambiguous. Germline CDR1 and CDR2: LGHNA and YNFKEQ. The V and J ends lost 1 base and 6 bases respectively, with 13 bases between them. The length of the CDR3 is 16 residues. CDR3 loop: CASSQGAAERNSPLHF. The CDR3 DNA sequence: TGTGCCAGCAGCCAAGGGGCCGCGGAGCGTAATTCACCCCTCCACTTT.

The sample holds a few counts of this clonotype. The chain has TRBV5-4 and TRBJ1-4; D gene ambiguous. The CDR3 runs 14 residues. Germline V gives CDR1 SGHNT, CDR2 YYREEE (reference sequence). V was pared by 1 base and J by 1 base, with 5 bases between. The CDR3 DNA is TGTGCCAGCAGCTTGCCGGGAACTAATGAAAAACTGTTTTTT. Encoded protein: CASSLPGTNEKLFF.

The rearrangement links TRBV7-2 to TRBJ1-6; the D is unclear. The CDR3 length is 13 residues. The V end lost 6 bases, the J end lost 19 bases, and 22 bases lay between the germline ends. CDR1 and CDR2 from the germline V gene are SGHTA and FQGNSA. In DNA form, the CDR3 reads TGTGCCAGCAGTGAGATCCGGGATTTCACCCCTCACTTT. This gives the protein CASSEIRDFTPHF.

The gene calls are TRBV7-4 and TRBJ1-5; D is unresolved. The germline V gene encodes CDR1 SGHVT and CDR2 SQSDAQ. Trimming took off 3 bases at V and 4 bases at J, with 16 bases between the two ends. This CDR3 is 16 amino acids long. The CDR3 DNA is TGTGCCAGCAGCTTGACCCGGACGAGGACGAATCAGCCCCAGCATTTT. Its translation: CASSLTRTRTNQPQHF.

The V and J genes are TRBV10-3 and TRBJ2-5, with TRBD2 matching 8 bases. The germline CDR1 and CDR2 sequences are ENHRY and SYGVKD. Trimming at V came to 4 bases and at J to 5 bases, leaving 3 bases not matched to a gene. The CDR3 totals 13 residues. DNA of the CDR3: TGTGCCATCAGTGGGACTAGCTCCGAGACCCAGTACTTC. It encodes CAISGTSSETQYF.

The chain combines TRBV5-1 with TRBJ1-2; a weak D match, TRBD1 (6 bases). The germline CDR1 and CDR2 sequences are SGHRS and YFSETQ. V dropped 0 bases and J dropped 7 bases, with 13 bases sitting between them. CDR3 length equals 14 residues. The DNA for the CDR3 is TGCGCCAGCAGCTTGGAAGGGGGTAACGGTGGCTACACCTTC. Translating gives CASSLEGGNGGYTF.

Comments on this clonotype: A read error may explain this, as a much larger clone is one base away. V is TRBV10-3 and J is TRBJ1-5; D not resolved. This CDR3 is 13 amino acids long. V gave up 8 bases and J gave up 7 bases, with 15 bases separating them. Per germline, CDR1 ENHRY and CDR2 SYGVKD. The CDR3, as DNA: TGTGCCATCGCCGTGGGGAATCGACAGCCCCAGCATTTT. This encodes CAIAVGNRQPQHF.

This clonotype was seen many times. This chain uses TRBV10-1 with TRBJ2-7; 9 bases map to TRBD2. Germline V gene data show CDR1 as WNHNN and CDR2 as SYGVQD (reference sequence). V gave up 1 base and J gave up 3 bases; unmatched junction bases: 4. The CDR3 loop spans 15 amino acids. The CDR3 DNA follows: TGCGCCAGCAGTGAGTTAGCGGGAGTCGGCTACGAGCAGTACTTC. This gives the protein CASSELAGVGYEQYF.